Listed here are 20 T cell receptor beta chains from one sample, sequenced in a study of OX40 agonist ivuxolimab in advanced cancers. Assay used: immunoSEQ multiplex PCR; TCRdb lists only in-frame clones, some missing. The sample shows about 24,000 clones, approximately 80% of them seen only once. The source was CD4+ or CD8+ T cells sorted from blood, collected in a trial of the OX40 agonist ivuxolimab. Source of these receptors: an adult with an advanced solid tumor such as melanoma, head and neck, liver or kidney cancer.

This clone was observed once. The chain carries TRBV4-2 and TRBJ2-3; D may match TRBD1 or TRBD2 (7 bases each). Germline V gives CDR1 LGHNA, CDR2 YNFKEQ. With 0 bases removed from V and 2 bases from J, the gap between germline ends came to 15 bases. CDR3 length equals 17 residues. The CDR3 sequence is CASSQDSGRGLTDTQYF. CDR3 bases: TGTGCCAGCAGCCAAGACTCGGGGAGGGGGCTCACAGATACGCAGTATTTT.

J is TRBJ2-1 and V is TRBV6-6; 12 bases line up with TRBD2. The V and J ends lost 4 bases and 7 bases, in that order; junction bases with no gene match: 2. The germline V gene encodes CDR1 MNHNY and CDR2 SVGAGI (reference sequence). CDR3 length: 14 amino acids. In nucleotides, the CDR3 is TGTGCCAGCAGTTTTACTAGCGGGAGGAATGAGCAGTTCTTC. This translates into CASSFTSGRNEQFF.

The chain combines TRBV29-1 with TRBJ1-1, with D hard to call. Germline V gives CDR1 SQVTM, CDR2 ANQGSEA. Trimming pared 4 bases from V and 0 bases from J, leaving 6 bases between. The CDR3 is 12 residues long. The CDR3: CSVGHLNTEAFF. As DNA, the CDR3 is TGCAGCGTTGGCCATTTGAACACTGAAGCTTTCTTT. Supplemented by reference TRBV29-1 and TRBJ1-1, the full variable domain reads SAVISQKPSRDICQRGTSLTIQCQVDSQVTMMFWYRQQPGQSLTLIATANQGSEATYESGFVIDKFPISRPNLTFSTLTVSNMSPEDSSIYLCSVGHLNTEAFFGQGTRLTVV.

The rearrangement uses TRBV2 and TRBJ2-3, with 7 bases aligning to TRBD2. This CDR3 contains 15 residues. V lost 6 bases, J lost 0 bases, and 6 bases stayed unmatched. The germline V gene encodes CDR1 SNHLY and CDR2 FYNNEI. The CDR3 bases are TGTGCCAGCAGAGATAGCGGGCTAAGCACAGATACGCAGTATTTT. This gives the protein CASRDSGLSTDTQYF.

V and J are TRBV11-3 and TRBJ2-1; D perhaps matches TRBD1 (5 bases). Trimming removed 5 bases from V and 7 bases from J, with 18 bases in between. The CDR3 covers 15 residues. Germline values: CDR1 SGHNT, CDR2 YENEEA. The CDR3 DNA sequence: TGTGCCAGCAGCCTCGGGCAGGGCGTGGGAAATGAGCAGTTCTTC. Its protein product is CASSLGQGVGNEQFF.

J is TRBJ1-1 and V is TRBV9, with D maybe TRBD1 (5 bases). This CDR3 is built from 15 residues. Trimming removed 7 bases at V and 5 bases at J, with 21 bases between. Germline-derived CDR1 and CDR2 are SGDLS and YYNGEE. This CDR3 is CASSGTFYPGTEAFF. DNA of the CDR3: TGTGCCAGCTCCGGGACTTTTTACCCGGGGACTGAAGCTTTCTTT.

The rearrangement uses TRBV30 and TRBJ2-7; perhaps TRBD2 as D (6 bases). Looked up from germline, CDR1 is GTSNPN and CDR2 is SVGIG (reference sequence). Trimming left V 6 bases short and J 2 bases short, with 14 bases between. This CDR3 has 13 amino acids. The CDR3 loop reads CACRTTGPYEQYF. The CDR3 DNA sequence: TGTGCCTGCCGGACTACTGGCCCCTACGAGCAGTACTTC.

This clone appeared once. CDR3 nucleotide sequence: TGTGCCAGCAGCTTAAGAGGCGGGCGGACTAGCACAGATACGCAGTATTTT. Translating it yields CASSLRGGRTSTDTQYF. The V call is TRBV7-8, the J call TRBJ2-3; D might be TRBD2 (5 bases). Trimming cost V 2 bases and J 0 bases, with 15 bases left between them. Germline V CDR1 and CDR2: SGHVS, FQNEAQ. The CDR3 has 17 residues.

This chain uses TRBV19 with TRBJ2-6, with TRBD1 as a possible D gene (6 bases). Trimming pared 4 bases from V and 2 bases from J, leaving 6 bases between. Germline values: CDR1 LNHDA, CDR2 SQIVND (reference sequence). The CDR3 covers 14 residues. The CDR3 here is CASSTGAGANVLTF. The CDR3 nucleotides are TGTGCCAGTAGTACAGGGGCTGGGGCCAACGTCCTGACTTTC.

By frequency in the sample, this clone is medium-sized. The V call is TRBV19, the J call TRBJ2-1; D gene uncertain. Per germline, CDR1 LNHDA and CDR2 SQIVND (reference sequence). V was pared by 4 bases and J by 6 bases, with 10 bases between. CDR3 length: 13 amino acids. The CDR3 loop reads CASSTAPTNEQFF. As DNA, the CDR3 is TGTGCCAGTAGTACGGCACCTACCAATGAGCAGTTCTTC.

The chain carries TRBV7-3 and TRBJ1-6; tentative D call: TRBD1 (5 bases). Germline V lookup: CDR1 SGHTA, CDR2 FQGTGA. The V gene lost 4 bases and the J gene lost 4 bases, with 11 bases spanning the gap. The CDR3 totals 15 residues. The CDR3 nucleotides read TGTGCCAGCAGCTCCGGGACGGATTATAATTCACCCCTCCACTTT. It codes for CASSSGTDYNSPLHF.

The genes are TRBV7-2 and TRBJ1-1; possibly TRBD1 for D (5 bases). V was trimmed by 5 bases and J by 4 bases, leaving 11 bases between them. Germline CDR1 is SGHTA and CDR2 is FQGNSA. CDR3 size: 13 residues. CDR3 coding DNA: TGTGCCAGCAGCCCGGGGGGTGGCACTGAAGCTTTCTTT. Translation gives CASSPGGGTEAFF.

The chain carries TRBV7-9 and TRBJ1-1; no reliable D call. Germline V gene sequence: CDR1 SEHNR, CDR2 FQNEAQ (reference sequence). V was cut by 5 bases and J by 8 bases, with 6 bases left in between. This CDR3 contains 10 residues. CDR3 residues: CASSGEEAFF. In nucleotides, the CDR3 is TGTGCCAGCAGCGGTGAAGAAGCTTTCTTT.

The chain is built from TRBV11-2 and TRBJ1-2, with D unclear. Trimming took 3 bases from V and 0 from J, leaving 8 bases between them. CDR1 and CDR2 from the germline V gene are SGHAT and FQNNGV. The CDR3 is 14 residues long. The CDR3 sequence: CASSFTASNYGYTF. CDR3 bases: TGTGCCAGCAGCTTTACAGCTTCTAACTATGGCTACACCTTC.

The genes are TRBV7-2 and TRBJ1-5; no reliable D call. Germline V gene data show CDR1 as SGHTA and CDR2 as FQGNSA. The CDR3 is made up of 17 amino acids. V was pared by 5 bases and J by 5 bases, with 22 bases between. As DNA, the CDR3 is TGTGCCAGCAGCCGTCGGAGGCCAGGCGAGGCTCATCAGCCCCAGCATTTT. Residues: CASSRRRPGEAHQPQHF.

The chain carries TRBV5-4 and TRBJ1-1; 9 bases align to TRBD1. Trimming removed 0 bases from V and 5 bases from J; junction bases left unmatched: 11. Germline assignment: CDR1 SGHNT and CDR2 YYREEE (reference sequence). This CDR3 is 17 amino acids long. Here the CDR3 reads CASSLGPHRGRRTEAFF. In nucleotides, the CDR3 is TGTGCCAGCAGCTTGGGACCTCACAGGGGGCGAAGAACTGAAGCTTTCTTT.

This clone is medium-sized by share. The rearrangement uses TRBV7-9 and TRBJ2-7; D not certain. V lost 1 base and J 1 base, leaving 2 bases between the germline ends. The germline gives CDR1 SEHNR, CDR2 FQNEAQ (reference sequence). The CDR3 totals 12 residues. This CDR3 reads CASSLGSYEQYF. Written as DNA, the CDR3 is TGTGCCAGCAGCTTAGGGTCCTACGAGCAGTACTTC.

V and J are TRBV6-1 and TRBJ2-7; 10 positions match TRBD2. The ends lost 6 bases at V and 2 bases at J; junction bases unmatched: 4. From germline, CDR1 is MNHNS and CDR2 SASEGT. There are 14 residues in the CDR3. Here the CDR3 reads CASSPLAGAYEQYF. The CDR3 nucleotides are TGTGCCAGCAGCCCCCTAGCGGGGGCCTACGAGCAGTACTTC.

This clone was counted a single time. The chain joins TRBV4-2 to TRBJ1-2; D uncertain. The ends were cut back, 2 bases at V and 2 bases at J, with 6 bases in the middle. The germline gives CDR1 LGHNA, CDR2 YNFKEQ. This CDR3 region has 13 residues. CDR3 DNA: TGTGCCAGCAGCCAAAACGGAAACTATGGCTACACCTTC. As protein: CASSQNGNYGYTF.

J is TRBJ1-2 and V is TRBV15; 9 positions match TRBD1. Germline loops: CDR1 LNHNV, CDR2 YYDKDF (reference sequence). CDR3 length equals 14 residues. V lost 5 bases, J lost 8 bases, and 9 bases stayed unmatched. CDR3 sequence: CATSSHRGLRGYTF. The DNA of the CDR3 is TGTGCCACCAGCTCGCACAGGGGGCTGCGAGGCTACACCTTC.